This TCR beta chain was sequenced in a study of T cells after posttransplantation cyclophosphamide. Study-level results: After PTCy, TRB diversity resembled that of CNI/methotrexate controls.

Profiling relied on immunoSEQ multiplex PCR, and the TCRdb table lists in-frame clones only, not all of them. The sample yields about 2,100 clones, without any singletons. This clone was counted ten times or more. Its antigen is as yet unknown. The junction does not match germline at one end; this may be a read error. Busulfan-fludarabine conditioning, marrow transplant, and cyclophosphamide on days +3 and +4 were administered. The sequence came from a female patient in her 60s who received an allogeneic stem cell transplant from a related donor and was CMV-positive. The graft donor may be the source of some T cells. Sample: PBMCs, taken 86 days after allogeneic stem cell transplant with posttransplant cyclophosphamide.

The CDR3 protein is CASNLGRLNTEAFF. In nucleotides, the CDR3 is TGTGCCAGCAACTTAGGGCGGTTGAACACTGAAGCTTTCTTT. The V gene is TRBV7-8, the J gene TRBJ1-1; no definite D call. The CDR3 is 14 residues long. Germline assignment: CDR1 SGHVS and CDR2 FQNEAQ.